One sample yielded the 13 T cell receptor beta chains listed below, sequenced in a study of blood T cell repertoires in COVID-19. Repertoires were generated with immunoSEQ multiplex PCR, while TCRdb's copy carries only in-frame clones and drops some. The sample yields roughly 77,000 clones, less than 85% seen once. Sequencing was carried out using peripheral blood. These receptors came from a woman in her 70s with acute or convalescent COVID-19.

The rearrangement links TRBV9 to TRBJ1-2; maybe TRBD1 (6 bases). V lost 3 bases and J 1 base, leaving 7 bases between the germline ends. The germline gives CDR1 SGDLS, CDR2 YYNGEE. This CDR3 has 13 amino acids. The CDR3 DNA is TGTGCCAGCAGCGGGACAGATAACTATGGCTACACCTTC. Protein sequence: CASSGTDNYGYTF.

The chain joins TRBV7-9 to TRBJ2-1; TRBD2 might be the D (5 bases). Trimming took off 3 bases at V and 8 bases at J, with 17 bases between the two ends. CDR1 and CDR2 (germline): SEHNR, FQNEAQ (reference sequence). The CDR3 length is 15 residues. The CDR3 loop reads CASSFSRPGVDEQFF. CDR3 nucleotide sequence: TGTGCCAGCAGCTTTTCGCGCCCCGGGGTGGATGAGCAGTTCTTC.

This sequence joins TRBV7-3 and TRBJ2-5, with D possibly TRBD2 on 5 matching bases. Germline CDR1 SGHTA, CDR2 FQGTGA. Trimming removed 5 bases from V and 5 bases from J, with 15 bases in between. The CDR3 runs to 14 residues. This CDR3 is CASSPPTKRETQYF. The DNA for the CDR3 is TGTGCCAGCAGCCCCCCGACTAAGAGGGAGACCCAGTACTTC. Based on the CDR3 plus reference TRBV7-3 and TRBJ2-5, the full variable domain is GAGVSQTPSNKVTEKGKYVELRCDPISGHTALYWYRQSLGQGPEFLIYFQGTGAADDSGLPNDRFFAVRPEGSVSTLKIQRTERGDSAVYLCASSPPTKRETQYFGPGTRLLVL.

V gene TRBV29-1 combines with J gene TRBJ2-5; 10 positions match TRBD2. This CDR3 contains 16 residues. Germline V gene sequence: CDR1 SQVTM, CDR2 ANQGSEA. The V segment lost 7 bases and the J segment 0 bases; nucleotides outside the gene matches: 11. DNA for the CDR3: TGCAGCGCTGAGGGGGTTAGCGGGGGGTACCAAGAGACCCAGTACTTC. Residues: CSAEGVSGGYQETQYF.

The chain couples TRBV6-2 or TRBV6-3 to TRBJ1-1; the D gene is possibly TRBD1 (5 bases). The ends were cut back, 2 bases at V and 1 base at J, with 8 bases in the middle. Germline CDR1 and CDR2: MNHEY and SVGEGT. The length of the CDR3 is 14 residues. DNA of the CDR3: TGTGCCAGCAGTTACCGTCAGGGGAACACTGAAGCTTTCTTT. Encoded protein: CASSYRQGNTEAFF.

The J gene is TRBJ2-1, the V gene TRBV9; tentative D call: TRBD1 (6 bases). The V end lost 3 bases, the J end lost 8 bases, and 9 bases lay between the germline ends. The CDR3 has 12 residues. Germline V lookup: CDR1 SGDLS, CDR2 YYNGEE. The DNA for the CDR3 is TGTGCCAGCAGCGCACAGGGCCATGAGCAGTTCTTC. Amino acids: CASSAQGHEQFF.

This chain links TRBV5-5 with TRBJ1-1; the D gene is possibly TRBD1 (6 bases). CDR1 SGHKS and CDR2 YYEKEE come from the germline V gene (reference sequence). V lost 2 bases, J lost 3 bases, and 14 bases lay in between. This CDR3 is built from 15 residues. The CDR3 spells CASSFTGGRDTEAFF. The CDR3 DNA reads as TGTGCCAGCAGCTTCACCGGGGGGCGCGACACTGAAGCTTTCTTT.

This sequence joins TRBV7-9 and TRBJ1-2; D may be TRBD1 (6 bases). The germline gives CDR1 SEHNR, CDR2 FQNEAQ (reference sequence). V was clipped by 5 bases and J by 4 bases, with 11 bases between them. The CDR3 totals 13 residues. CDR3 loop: CASSHDRPYGYTF. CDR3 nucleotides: TGTGCCAGCAGCCATGACAGGCCCTATGGCTACACCTTC.

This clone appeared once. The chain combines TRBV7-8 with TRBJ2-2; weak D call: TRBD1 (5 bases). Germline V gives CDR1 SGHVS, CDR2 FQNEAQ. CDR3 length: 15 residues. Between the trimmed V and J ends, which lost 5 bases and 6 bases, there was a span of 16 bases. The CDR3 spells CASSPQQGGAGELFF. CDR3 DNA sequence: TGTGCCAGCAGCCCCCAGCAGGGTGGCGCCGGGGAGCTGTTTTTT.

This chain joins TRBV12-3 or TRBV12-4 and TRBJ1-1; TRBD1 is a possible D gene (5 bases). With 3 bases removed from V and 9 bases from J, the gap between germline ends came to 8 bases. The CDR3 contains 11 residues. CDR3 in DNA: TGTGCCAGCAGTTTCCAGGGTAAAGCTTTCTTT. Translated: CASSFQGKAFF.

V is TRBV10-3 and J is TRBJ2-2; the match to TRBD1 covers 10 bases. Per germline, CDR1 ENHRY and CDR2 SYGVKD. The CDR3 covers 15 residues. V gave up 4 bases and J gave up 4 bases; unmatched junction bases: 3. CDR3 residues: CAISGTGGSTGELFF. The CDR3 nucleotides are TGTGCCATCAGTGGGACAGGGGGGAGCACCGGGGAGCTGTTTTTT.

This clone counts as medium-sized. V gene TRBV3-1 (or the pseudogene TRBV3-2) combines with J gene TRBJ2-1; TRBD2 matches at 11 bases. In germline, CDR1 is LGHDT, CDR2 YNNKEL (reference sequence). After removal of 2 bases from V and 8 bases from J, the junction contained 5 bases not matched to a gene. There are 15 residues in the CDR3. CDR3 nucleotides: TGTGCCAGCAGCCAACAGACTAGCGGGGCACATGAGCAGTTCTTC. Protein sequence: CASSQQTSGAHEQFF.

CDR3 loop: CASSPWADANTGELFF. The CDR3 bases are TGTGCCAGCAGCCCATGGGCAGATGCGAACACCGGGGAGCTGTTTTTT. The rearrangement uses TRBV6-6 and TRBJ2-2; D call uncertain. The V end was cut by 6 bases, the J end by 0 bases, with 14 bases between. Per germline, CDR1 MNHNY and CDR2 SVGAGI (reference sequence). CDR3 length: 16 residues.